This T cell receptor beta chain was recorded in a study of shared clonotypes between healthy human individuals. Points from the study as a whole: Clonotype sharing among donors was thought likely to change with sequencing depth.

Assay: immunoSEQ multiplex PCR; the TCRdb copy retains only in-frame clones and omits some. Of approximately 740,000 clones in the sample, 74% were seen once. Those who donated, Caucasian adults without exception, all lived in Nashville, Tennessee. A word on this clone: The antigen remains undetermined.

This CDR3 region has 13 residues. From germline, CDR1 is SNHLY and CDR2 FYNNEI. V lost 6 bases, J lost 4 bases, and 12 bases lay in between. This chain links TRBV2 with TRBJ2-5, with D uncertain. Sequenced input: memory CD4+ T cells sorted from blood. Regarding subset: CD45RA-negative fraction. This receptor was taken from a woman aged 30 to 39 in good health. CDR3 DNA sequence: TGTGCCAGCAGGACGGGCCCCTCAGAGACCCAGTACTTC. Protein sequence: CASRTGPSETQYF.